This T cell receptor beta chain was profiled in a study of blood T cell repertoires in COVID-19. In the original analysis: Reference gene primer amplification yielded estimated nucleated cell counts. Measured with immunoSEQ multiplex PCR; TCRdb has only the in-frame clones, and not every one. V and J calls and clone size are as listed in that table; D and trimming were resolved from the DNA. The repertoire consists of tens of thousands of clones, with almost 85% occurring once and the leading ten covering under 7.5%. Germline V CDR1 and CDR2: SGHTA, FQGNSA. The CDR3 totals 17 residues. J was trimmed by 1 base and V by 2 bases; bases with no gene match: 6.

This receptor was obtained from a man aged 50 to 60 with active or convalescent COVID-19. The chain uses TRBV7-2 and TRBJ2-5; 11 bases map to TRBD2. Material: peripheral blood. CDR3: CASSLQLAGVSQETQYF. The DNA of the CDR3 is TGTGCCAGCAGCTTACAACTAGCGGGGGTCAGCCAAGAGACCCAGTACTTC. The full variable domain, completed using reference TRBV7-2 and TRBJ2-5, is GAGVSQSPSNKVTEKGKDVELRCDPISGHTALYWYRQSLGQGLEFLIYFQGNSAPDKSGLPSDRFSAERTGGSVSTLTIQRTQQEDSAVYLCASSLQLAGVSQETQYFGPGTRLLVL.